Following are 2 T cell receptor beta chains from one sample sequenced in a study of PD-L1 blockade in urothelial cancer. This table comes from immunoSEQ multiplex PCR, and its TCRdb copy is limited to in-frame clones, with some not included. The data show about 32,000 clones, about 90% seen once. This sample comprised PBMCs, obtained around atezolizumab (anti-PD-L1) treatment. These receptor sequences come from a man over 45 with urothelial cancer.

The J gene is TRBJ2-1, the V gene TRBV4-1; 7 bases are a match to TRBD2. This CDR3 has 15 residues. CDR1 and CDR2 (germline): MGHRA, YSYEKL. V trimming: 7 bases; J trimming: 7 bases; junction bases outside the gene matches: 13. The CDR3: CASTPAGERGNEQFF. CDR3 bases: TGCGCCAGCACCCCGGCGGGGGAGCGGGGAAATGAGCAGTTCTTC.

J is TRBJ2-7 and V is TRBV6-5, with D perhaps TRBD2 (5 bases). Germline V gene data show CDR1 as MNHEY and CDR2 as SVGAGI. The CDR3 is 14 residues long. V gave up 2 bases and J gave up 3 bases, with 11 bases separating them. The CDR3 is CASSYGGPGYEQYF. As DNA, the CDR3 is TGTGCCAGCAGTTACGGAGGCCCTGGCTACGAGCAGTACTTC.